The 3 T cell receptor beta chains below were found in one sample sequenced in a study of T-cell memory formation after mild COVID-19. TCRdb used MiXCR to reprocess the 5' RACE reads, holding one entry per CDR3 protein. The table has roughly 510,000 distinct CDR3 sequences, 15% to 20% seen once. The sequencing input was PBMCs or a T cell subset sorted from them (not recorded which). Every receptor here comes from an adult woman who had mild COVID-19 (a few samples of this study predate the infection). Cell type and time point are not known.

This clonotype showed up just a few times. The chain has TRBV10-3 and TRBJ2-5, with TRBD1 as a possible D gene (7 bases). The CDR3 sequence is 15 residues long. The V end lost 6 bases, the J end lost 4 bases, and 18 bases lay between the germline ends. Germline assignment: CDR1 ENHRY and CDR2 SYGVKD. The CDR3 region is CAISQTAGGRETQYF. The CDR3, as DNA: TGTGCCATCAGCCAGACCGCAGGGGGGCGAGAGACCCAGTACTTC.

This clonotype has more than one count but fewer than ten. The J gene is TRBJ2-6, the V gene TRBV29-1, with D perhaps being TRBD1 or TRBD2 (5 bases each). V lost 4 bases and J 4 bases, leaving 11 bases between the germline ends. The CDR3 has 14 amino acids. CDR1 is SQVTM, CDR2 ANQGSEA, per germline. The CDR3 DNA follows: TGCAGCGTTGCGGGACCGGCAGGGGCCAACGTCCTGACTTTC. This encodes CSVAGPAGANVLTF.

This clonotype was seen more than once but under ten times. The J gene is TRBJ1-1, the V gene TRBV3-1; 7 positions agree with TRBD1. Germline lookup yields CDR1 LGHDT and CDR2 YNNKEL (reference sequence). This CDR3 has 16 residues. Trimming removed 7 bases from V and 1 base from J; junction bases left unmatched: 12. CDR3: CASTNIQGGQNTEAFF. The CDR3 DNA is TGTGCCAGCACCAATATACAAGGGGGCCAGAACACTGAAGCTTTCTTT.